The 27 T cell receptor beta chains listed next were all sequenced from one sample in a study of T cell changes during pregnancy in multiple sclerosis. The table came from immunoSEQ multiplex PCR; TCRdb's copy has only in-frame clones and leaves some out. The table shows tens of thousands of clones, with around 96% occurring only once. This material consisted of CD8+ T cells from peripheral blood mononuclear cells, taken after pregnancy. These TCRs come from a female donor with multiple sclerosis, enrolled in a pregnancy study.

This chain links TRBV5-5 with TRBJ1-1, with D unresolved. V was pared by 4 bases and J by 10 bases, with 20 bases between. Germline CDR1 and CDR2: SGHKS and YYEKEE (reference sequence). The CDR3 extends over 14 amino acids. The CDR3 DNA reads TGTGCCAGCAGCGGGGAGAGGGTTTGGCGAGGAGCTTTCTTT. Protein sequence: CASSGERVWRGAFF.

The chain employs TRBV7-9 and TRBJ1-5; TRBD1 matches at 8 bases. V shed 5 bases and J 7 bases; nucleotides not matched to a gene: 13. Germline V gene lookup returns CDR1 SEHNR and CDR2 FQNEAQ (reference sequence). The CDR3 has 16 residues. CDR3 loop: CASSTGGEGSRQPQHF. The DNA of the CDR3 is TGTGCCAGCAGCACAGGGGGTGAAGGGTCCCGGCAGCCCCAGCATTTT.

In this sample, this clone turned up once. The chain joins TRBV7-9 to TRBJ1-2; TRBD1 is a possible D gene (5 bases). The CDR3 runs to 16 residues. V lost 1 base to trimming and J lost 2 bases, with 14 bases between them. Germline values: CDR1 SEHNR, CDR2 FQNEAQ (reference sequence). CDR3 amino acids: CASSLDVTDTNYGYTF. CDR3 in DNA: TGTGCCAGCAGCTTAGATGTGACAGACACAAACTATGGCTACACCTTC.

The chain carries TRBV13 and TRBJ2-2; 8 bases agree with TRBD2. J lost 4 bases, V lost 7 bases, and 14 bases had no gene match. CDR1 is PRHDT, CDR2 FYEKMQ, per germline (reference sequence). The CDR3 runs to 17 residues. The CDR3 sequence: CASIIHGSGSGTGELFF. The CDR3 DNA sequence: TGTGCCAGCATCATCCACGGGAGCGGGAGCGGCACCGGGGAGCTGTTTTTT. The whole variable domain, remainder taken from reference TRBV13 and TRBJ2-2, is AAGVIQSPRHLIKEKRETATLKCYPIPRHDTVYWYQQGPGQDPQFLISFYEKMQSDKGSIPDRFSAQQFSDYHSELNMSSLELGDSALYFCASIIHGSGSGTGELFFGEGSRLTVL.

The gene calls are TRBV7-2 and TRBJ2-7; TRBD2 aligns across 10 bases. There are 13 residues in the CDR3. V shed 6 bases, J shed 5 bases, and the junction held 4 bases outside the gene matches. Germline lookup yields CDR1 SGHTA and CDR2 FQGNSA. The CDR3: CASSLAGDNEQYF. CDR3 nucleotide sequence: TGTGCCAGCAGTCTAGCGGGAGACAACGAGCAGTACTTC.

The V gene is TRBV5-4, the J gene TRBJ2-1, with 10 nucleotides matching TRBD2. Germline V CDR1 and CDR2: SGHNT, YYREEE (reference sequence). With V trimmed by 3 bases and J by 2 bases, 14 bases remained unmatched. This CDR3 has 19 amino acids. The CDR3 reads CASSSPGVAGGLPYNEQFF. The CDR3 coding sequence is TGTGCCAGCAGCTCCCCGGGGGTAGCGGGAGGCCTGCCCTACAATGAGCAGTTCTTC.

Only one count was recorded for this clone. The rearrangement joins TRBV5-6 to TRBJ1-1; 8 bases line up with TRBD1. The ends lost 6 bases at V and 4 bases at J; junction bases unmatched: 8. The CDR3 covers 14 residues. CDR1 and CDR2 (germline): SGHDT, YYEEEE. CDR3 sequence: CASILQGAGTEAFF. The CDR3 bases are TGTGCCAGCATTCTTCAGGGGGCCGGCACTGAAGCTTTCTTT.

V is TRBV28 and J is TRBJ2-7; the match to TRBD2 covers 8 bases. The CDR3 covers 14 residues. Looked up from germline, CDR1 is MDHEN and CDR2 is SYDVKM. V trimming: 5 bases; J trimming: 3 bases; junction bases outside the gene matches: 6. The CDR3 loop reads CASSPPGGGYEQYF. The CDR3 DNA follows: TGTGCCAGCAGTCCTCCCGGGGGGGGCTACGAGCAGTACTTC.

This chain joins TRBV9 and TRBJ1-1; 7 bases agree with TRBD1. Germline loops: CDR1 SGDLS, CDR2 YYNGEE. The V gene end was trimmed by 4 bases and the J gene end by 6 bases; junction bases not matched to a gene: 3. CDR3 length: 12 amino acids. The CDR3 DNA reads TGTGCCAGCAGCCCCGGGACAGCTGAAGCTTTCTTT. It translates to CASSPGTAEAFF.

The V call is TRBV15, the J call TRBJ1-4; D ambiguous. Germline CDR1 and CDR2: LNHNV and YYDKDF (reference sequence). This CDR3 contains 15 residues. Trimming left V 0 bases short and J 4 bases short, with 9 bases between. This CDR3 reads CATSRDRAGNEKLFF. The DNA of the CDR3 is TGTGCCACCAGCAGAGATAGGGCGGGTAATGAAAAACTGTTTTTT.

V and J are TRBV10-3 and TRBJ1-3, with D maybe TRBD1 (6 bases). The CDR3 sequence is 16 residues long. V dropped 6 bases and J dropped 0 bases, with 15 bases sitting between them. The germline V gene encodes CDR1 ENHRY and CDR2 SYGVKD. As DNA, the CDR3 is TGTGCCATCAGCCCCACACAGGGCCTCTCTGGAAACACCATATATTTT. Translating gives CAISPTQGLSGNTIYF.

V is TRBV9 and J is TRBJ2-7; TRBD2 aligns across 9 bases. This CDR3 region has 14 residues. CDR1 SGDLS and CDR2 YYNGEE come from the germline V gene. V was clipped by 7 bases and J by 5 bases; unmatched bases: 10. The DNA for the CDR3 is TGTGCCAGCTCAGTAGCGGGAGTTCAGGACGAGCAGTACTTC. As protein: CASSVAGVQDEQYF. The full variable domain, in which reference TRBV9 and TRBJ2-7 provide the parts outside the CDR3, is DSGVTQTPKHLITATGQRVTLRCSPRSGDLSVYWYQQSLDQGLQFLIQYYNGEERAKGNILERFSAQQFPDLHSELNLSSLELGDSALYFCASSVAGVQDEQYFGPGTRLTVT.

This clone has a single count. In DNA, the CDR3 is TGCGCCAGCCATCGTGAACCGAGGAGTACAGATACGCAGTATTTT. Its protein is CASHREPRSTDTQYF. V and J are TRBV5-1 and TRBJ2-3; D remains unclear. CDR3 size: 15 residues. V was pared by 7 bases and J by 3 bases, with 18 bases between. Looked up from germline, CDR1 is SGHRS and CDR2 is YFSETQ.

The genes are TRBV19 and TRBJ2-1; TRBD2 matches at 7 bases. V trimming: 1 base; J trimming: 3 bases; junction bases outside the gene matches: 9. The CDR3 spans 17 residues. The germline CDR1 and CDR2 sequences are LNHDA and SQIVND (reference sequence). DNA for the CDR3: TGTGCCAGTAGTATAGTATGGGCGGGAGTAAACTACAATGAGCAGTTCTTC. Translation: CASSIVWAGVNYNEQFF.

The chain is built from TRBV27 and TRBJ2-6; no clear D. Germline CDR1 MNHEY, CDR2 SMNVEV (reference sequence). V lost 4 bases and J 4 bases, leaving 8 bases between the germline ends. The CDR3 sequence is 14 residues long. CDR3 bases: TGTGCCAGCAGTTCAGGCTCCGGGGCCAACGTCCTGACTTTC. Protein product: CASSSGSGANVLTF.

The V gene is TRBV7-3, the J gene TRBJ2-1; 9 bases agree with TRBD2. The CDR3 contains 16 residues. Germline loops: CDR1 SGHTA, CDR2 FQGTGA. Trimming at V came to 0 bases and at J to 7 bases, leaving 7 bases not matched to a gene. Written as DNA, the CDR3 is TGTGCCAGCAGCTTAACCCGCCGCGGGAGGGTGAATGAGCAGTTCTTC. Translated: CASSLTRRGRVNEQFF.

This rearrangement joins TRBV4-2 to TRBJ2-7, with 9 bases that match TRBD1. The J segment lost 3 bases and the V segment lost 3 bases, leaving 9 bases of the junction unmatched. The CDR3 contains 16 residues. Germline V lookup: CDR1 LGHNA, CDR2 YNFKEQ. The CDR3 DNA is TGTGCCAGCAGCCAGCTGACAGGGGGTAATATCTACGAGCAGTACTTC. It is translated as CASSQLTGGNIYEQYF.

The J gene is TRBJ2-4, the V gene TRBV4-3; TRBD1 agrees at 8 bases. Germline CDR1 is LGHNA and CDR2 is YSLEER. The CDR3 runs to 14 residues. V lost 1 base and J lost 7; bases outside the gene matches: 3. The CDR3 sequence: CASSQGWTGNIQYF. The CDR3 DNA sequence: TGCGCCAGCAGCCAAGGATGGACAGGGAACATTCAGTACTTC.

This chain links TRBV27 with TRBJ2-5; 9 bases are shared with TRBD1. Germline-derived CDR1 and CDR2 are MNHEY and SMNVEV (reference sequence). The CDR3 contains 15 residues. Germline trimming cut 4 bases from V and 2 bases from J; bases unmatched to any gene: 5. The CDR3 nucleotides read TGTGCCAGCAGTTCCGGACAGGGGATGCAAGAGACCCAGTACTTC. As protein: CASSSGQGMQETQYF.

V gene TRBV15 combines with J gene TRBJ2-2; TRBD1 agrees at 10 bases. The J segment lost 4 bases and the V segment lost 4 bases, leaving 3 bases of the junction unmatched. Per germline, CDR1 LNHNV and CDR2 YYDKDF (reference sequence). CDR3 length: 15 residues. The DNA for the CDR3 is TGTGCCACCAGCACAGGACAGGGGGGCACCGGGGAGCTGTTTTTT. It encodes CATSTGQGGTGELFF.

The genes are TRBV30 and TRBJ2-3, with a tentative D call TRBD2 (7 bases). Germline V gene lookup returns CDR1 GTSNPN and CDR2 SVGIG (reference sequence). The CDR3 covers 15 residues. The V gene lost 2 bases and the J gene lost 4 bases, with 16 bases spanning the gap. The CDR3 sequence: CAWSTGGGSADTQYF. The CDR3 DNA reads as TGTGCCTGGAGTACGGGGGGCGGGAGTGCAGATACGCAGTATTTT. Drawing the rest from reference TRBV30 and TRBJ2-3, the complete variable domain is SQTIHQWPATLVQPVGSPLSLECTVEGTSNPNLYWYRQAAGRGLQLLFYSVGIGQISSEVPQNLSASRPQDRQFILSSKKLLLSDSGFYLCAWSTGGGSADTQYFGPGTRLTVL.

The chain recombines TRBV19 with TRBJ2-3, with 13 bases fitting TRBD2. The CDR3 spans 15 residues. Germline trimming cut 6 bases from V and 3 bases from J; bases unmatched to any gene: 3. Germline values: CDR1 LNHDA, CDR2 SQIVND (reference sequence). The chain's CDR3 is CASSPGLAGTDTQYF. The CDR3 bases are TGTGCCAGTAGCCCGGGACTAGCGGGAACAGATACGCAGTATTTT.

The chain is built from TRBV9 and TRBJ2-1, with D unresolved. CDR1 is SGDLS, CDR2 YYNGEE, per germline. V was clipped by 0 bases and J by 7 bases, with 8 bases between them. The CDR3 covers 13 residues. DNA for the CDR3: TGTGCCAGCAGCGTAGGGCAGGTTAATGAGCAGTTCTTC. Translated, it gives CASSVGQVNEQFF.

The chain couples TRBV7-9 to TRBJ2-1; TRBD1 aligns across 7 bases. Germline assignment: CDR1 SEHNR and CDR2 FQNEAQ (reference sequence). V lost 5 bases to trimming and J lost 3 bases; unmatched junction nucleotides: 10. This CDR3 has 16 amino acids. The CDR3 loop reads CASSPVRGSFYNEQFF. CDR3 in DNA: TGTGCCAGCAGCCCCGTCAGGGGGAGCTTCTACAATGAGCAGTTCTTC.

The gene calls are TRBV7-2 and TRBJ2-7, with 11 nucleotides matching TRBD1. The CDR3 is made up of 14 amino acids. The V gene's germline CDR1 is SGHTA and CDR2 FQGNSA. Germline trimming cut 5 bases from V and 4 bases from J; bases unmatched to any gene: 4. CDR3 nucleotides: TGTGCCAGCAGCATCGGACAGGGGGCATACGAGCAGTACTTC. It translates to CASSIGQGAYEQYF.

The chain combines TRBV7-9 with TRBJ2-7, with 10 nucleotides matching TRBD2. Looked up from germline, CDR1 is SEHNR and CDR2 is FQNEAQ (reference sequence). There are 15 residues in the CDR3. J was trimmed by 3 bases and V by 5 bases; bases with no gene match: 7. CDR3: CASSPGLAGVYEQYF. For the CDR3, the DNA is TGTGCCAGCAGCCCCGGCCTAGCGGGAGTCTACGAGCAGTACTTC.

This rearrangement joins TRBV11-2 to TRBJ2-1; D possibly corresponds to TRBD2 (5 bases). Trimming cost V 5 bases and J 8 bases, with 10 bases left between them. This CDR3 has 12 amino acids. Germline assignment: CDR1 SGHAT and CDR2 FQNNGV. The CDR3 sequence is CASSPTGDEQFF. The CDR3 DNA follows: TGTGCCAGCAGCCCCACCGGGGATGAGCAGTTCTTC.